One sample yielded the 20 T cell receptor beta chains listed below, sequenced in a study of T cell changes during pregnancy in multiple sclerosis. The repertoire was sequenced with immunoSEQ multiplex PCR; TCRdb's copy has only in-frame clones and lacks some. The sample records roughly 74,000 clones, approximately 86% being singletons. The sample here was peripheral blood, taken before pregnancy. The receptor source for this set is a female donor with multiple sclerosis, enrolled in a pregnancy study.

The gene calls are TRBV5-1 and TRBJ2-1; 7 bases agree with TRBD1. The CDR3 length is 12 residues. CDR1 is SGHRS and CDR2 is YFSETQ in the germline V gene. The V gene end was trimmed by 6 bases and the J gene end by 7 bases; junction bases not matched to a gene: 4. The CDR3 sequence: CASKPGGNEQFF. CDR3 DNA: TGCGCCAGCAAGCCAGGGGGAAATGAGCAGTTCTTC.

The sample holds one count of this clone. The chain couples TRBV30 to TRBJ2-5; 7 nucleotides match TRBD1. The CDR3 has 12 amino acids. Germline V CDR1 and CDR2: GTSNPN, SVGIG (reference sequence). Unmatched junction bases numbered 3, after V lost 4 bases and J lost 4 bases. The CDR3 loop is CAWTGTVETQYF. Here the CDR3 DNA reads TGTGCCTGGACCGGGACAGTAGAGACCCAGTACTTC.

The rearrangement uses TRBV25-1 and TRBJ1-5, with D tentatively TRBD1 (6 bases). Trimming stripped 5 bases from V and 6 bases from J, with 8 bases between. Germline V gene sequence: CDR1 MGHDK, CDR2 SYGVNS. This CDR3 region has 12 residues. This chain's CDR3 is CASSQGLQPQHF. For the CDR3, the DNA is TGTGCCAGCAGTCAGGGGCTTCAGCCCCAGCATTTT.

The chain recombines TRBV5-1 with TRBJ1-5; 7 bases align to TRBD1. Germline loops: CDR1 SGHRS, CDR2 YFSETQ. V shed 2 bases and J 4 bases; nucleotides not matched to a gene: 6. The CDR3 spans 15 residues. In DNA, the CDR3 is TGCGCCAGCAGCTTACGGCCAGGGGGGAATCAGCCCCAGCATTTT. Its protein is CASSLRPGGNQPQHF.

The chain is built from TRBV10-3 and TRBJ2-1, with 16 bases identical to TRBD2. CDR3 length: 19 residues. Germline V gene lookup returns CDR1 ENHRY and CDR2 SYGVKD. V gave up 6 bases and J gave up 9 bases; unmatched junction bases: 17. CDR3 DNA: TGTGCCATCAGCTCGGGACTAGCGGGAGGGCCCGATAGGGATGGTGAGCAGTTCTTC. Protein: CAISSGLAGGPDRDGEQFF.

This chain uses TRBV11-1 with TRBJ2-7; D is uncertain. Germline values: CDR1 SGHAT, CDR2 FQDESV (reference sequence). V lost 5 bases and J lost 2, with 10 bases in between. This CDR3 comprises 13 residues. CDR3 nucleotides: TGTGCCAGCAGCCTCCACCGGGCCTACGAGCAGTACTTC. Amino acids: CASSLHRAYEQYF.

The chain combines TRBV18 with TRBJ2-7, with 8 nucleotides matching TRBD1. The CDR3 loop spans 15 amino acids. V was clipped by 3 bases and J by 3 bases; unmatched bases: 7. Germline loops: CDR1 KGHSH, CDR2 LQKENI. This CDR3 reads CASSPGQGSVYEQYF. CDR3 sequence (DNA): TGTGCCAGCTCACCCGGACAGGGAAGCGTCTACGAGCAGTACTTC. Using reference TRBV18 and TRBJ2-7 for the parts outside the CDR3, the full variable domain is NAGVMQNPRHLVRRRGQEARLRCSPMKGHSHVYWYRQLPEEGLKFMVYLQKENIIDESGMPKERFSAEFPKEGPSILRIQQVVRGDSAAYFCASSPGQGSVYEQYFGPGTRLTVT.

The CDR3 coding sequence is TGTGCCAGCAGCTTAACAGCCTCCTACGAGCAGTACTTC. It specifies CASSLTASYEQYF. The genes are TRBV11-3 and TRBJ2-7, with D uncertain. In germline, CDR1 is SGHNT, CDR2 YENEEA. CDR3 length: 13 residues. Between the trimmed V and J ends, which lost 2 bases and 0 bases, there was a span of 5 bases.

The rearrangement joins TRBV19 to TRBJ1-1, with 7 bases that match TRBD1. This CDR3 comprises 16 residues. V dropped 6 bases and J dropped 0; count of bases not matched to a gene: 10. Per germline, CDR1 LNHDA and CDR2 SQIVND (reference sequence). The DNA for the CDR3 is TGTGCCAGTAGCCGGCTACAGGGGAAGGTGAACACTGAAGCTTTCTTT. It is translated as CASSRLQGKVNTEAFF.

The chain employs TRBV27 and TRBJ1-1, with 7 nucleotides matching TRBD1. The CDR3 contains 13 residues. With 3 bases clipped from V and 7 bases from J, the junction kept 5 bases outside the gene matches. The V gene's germline CDR1 is MNHEY and CDR2 SMNVEV (reference sequence). The CDR3 region is CASSLTGYREAFF. Here the CDR3 DNA reads TGTGCCAGCAGTTTGACAGGGTATCGTGAAGCTTTCTTT.

This chain joins TRBV14 and TRBJ1-2; TRBD1 matches 7 bases. Germline V gene lookup returns CDR1 SGHDN and CDR2 FVKESK. The CDR3 totals 13 residues. Trimming removed 1 base from V and 5 bases from J; junction bases left unmatched: 1. CDR3 coding DNA: TGTGCCAGCAGCCAAGGGACAGGATATGGCTACACCTTC. Translated: CASSQGTGYGYTF.

The rearrangement joins TRBV11-2 to TRBJ1-2, with TRBD1 as a possible D gene (5 bases). Trimming left V 1 base short and J 1 base short, with 10 bases between. Germline-derived CDR1 and CDR2 are SGHAT and FQNNGV. The CDR3 covers 15 residues. CDR3 nucleotides: TGTGCCAGCAGCTTAGGGGGGGTTTTTAACTATGGCTACACCTTC. Its translation: CASSLGGVFNYGYTF.

The genes are TRBV30 and TRBJ1-2; D uncertain. Trimming took 4 bases from V and 6 from J, leaving 15 bases between them. Looked up from germline, CDR1 is GTSNPN and CDR2 is SVGIG (reference sequence). The CDR3 length is 13 residues. The CDR3: CAWIRRDGHGYTF. The CDR3 bases are TGTGCCTGGATCCGGAGGGATGGGCATGGCTACACCTTC.

In this sample, this clone turned up once. CDR3 DNA sequence: TGCGCCAGCAGCCAAGAGACAGACCTTGGGACCCAGTACTTC. The encoded protein is CASSQETDLGTQYF. This chain connects TRBV4-1 to TRBJ2-5; D perhaps matches TRBD1 (5 bases). The germline gives CDR1 MGHRA, CDR2 YSYEKL. The CDR3 has 14 amino acids. V was trimmed by 0 bases and J by 7 bases, leaving 12 bases between them.

V and J are TRBV5-4 and TRBJ1-2; the D is unclear. Germline CDR1 SGHNT, CDR2 YYREEE (reference sequence). The CDR3 spans 14 residues. V was clipped by 0 bases and J by 4 bases, with 10 bases between them. CDR3 region: CASSLGVLSYGYTF. The CDR3 nucleotides read TGTGCCAGCAGCTTGGGTGTCTTGAGCTATGGCTACACCTTC.

The CDR3 sequence is CASSLDWVKNEQFF. The CDR3 nucleotides read TGTGCCAGCTCACTCGACTGGGTTAAAAATGAGCAGTTCTTC. The chain has TRBV6-5 and TRBJ2-1; D remains ambiguous. CDR1 and CDR2 from the germline V gene are MNHEY and SVGAGI. V shed 8 bases and J shed 7 bases, with 18 bases lying between them. The CDR3 is 14 amino acids.

This clone was detected only once. This chain links TRBV7-8 with TRBJ2-2; a weak D match, TRBD1 (6 bases). CDR3 size: 15 residues. Germline assignment: CDR1 SGHVS and CDR2 FQNEAQ. The V and J ends lost 5 bases and 3 bases respectively, with 13 bases between them. CDR3 nucleotide sequence: TGTGCCAGCAGCCTACTGGGGGCGGACACCGGGGAGCTGTTTTTT. As protein: CASSLLGADTGELFF. Supplemented by reference TRBV7-8 and TRBJ2-2, the full variable domain reads GAGVSQSPRYKVAKRGQDVALRCDPISGHVSLFWYQQALGQGPEFLTYFQNEAQLDKSGLPSDRFFAERPEGSVSTLKIQRTQQEDSAVYLCASSLLGADTGELFFGEGSRLTVL.

The chain joins TRBV7-2 to TRBJ2-7, with TRBD2 identical over 8 bases. V lost 3 bases, J lost 7 bases, and 8 bases stayed unmatched. CDR1 is SGHTA, CDR2 FQGNSA, per germline. This CDR3 region has 14 residues. CDR3 nucleotide sequence: TGTGCCAGCAGCTTCCTAGCGGGTCCACGGGAGCAGTACTTC. Encoded protein: CASSFLAGPREQYF.

The CDR3 nucleotides read TGTGCCAGCAGCTTGGCCCGGGACAGGGAGTACTTC. It specifies CASSLARDREYF. The J gene is TRBJ2-7, the V gene TRBV5-4; 9 positions agree with TRBD1. After removal of 0 bases from V and 11 bases from J, the junction contained 3 bases not matched to a gene. The CDR3 contains 12 residues. Germline loops: CDR1 SGHNT, CDR2 YYREEE (reference sequence).

This clone was found many times. The chain uses TRBV28 and TRBJ1-5; TRBD1 agrees at 7 bases. This CDR3 has 17 residues. J was trimmed by 5 bases and V by 5 bases; bases with no gene match: 15. Germline V lookup: CDR1 MDHEN, CDR2 SYDVKM. In DNA form, the CDR3 reads TGTGCCAGCAGTCCCCGGGGCTTCGACAGGGTCCATCAGCCCCAGCATTTT. It specifies CASSPRGFDRVHQPQHF.